The clone carrying this TCR beta chain was observed many times. Its antigen is still unknown. The CDR3 covers 11 residues. CDR1 is SNHLY, CDR2 FYNNEI, per germline. V dropped 2 bases and J dropped 4 bases, with 3 bases sitting between them. This sample was taken from a study of response to subunit inactivated influenza vaccine. TCRdb passed the RT-PCR reads through MiXCR, listing each CDR3 protein once. The repertoire consists of around 200,000 distinct CDR3 sequences, with around an eighth occurring once and the leading ten covering approximately 24%. Study-wide results and limits: New T cells are recruited in small numbers by each seasonal influenza vaccination, according to the authors' suggestion.

This material consisted of CD8+ T cells sorted from PBMCs, taken 4 to 6 days after vaccination. This sequence was found in a man aged 50 to 60 who received an inactivated influenza vaccine. The chain combines TRBV2 with TRBJ2-7; D unclear. CDR3 coding DNA: TGTGCCAGCAGTGAACCTTACGAGCAGTACTTC. Its translation is CASSEPYEQYF.